The 26 T cell receptor beta chains presented below share a single source sample, sequenced in a study of identical twins. TCRdb reprocessed the 5' RACE reads via MiXCR and lists one record per CDR3 protein. The sample has about 810,000 distinct CDR3 sequences, over 9% seen once. In addition, the sample was reused for a study of yellow fever vaccine responses in identical twins.

Sequencing used PBMCs. These TCRs come from a woman aged 18-29 years in good health.

This chain joins TRBV7-3 and TRBJ2-1; tentative D call: TRBD2 (6 bases). CDR1 SGHTA and CDR2 FQGTGA come from the germline V gene. Trimming removed 4 bases at V and 6 bases at J, with 22 bases between. The CDR3 contains 17 residues. CDR3 loop: CASSSNPLGLSSNEQFF. In DNA form, the CDR3 reads TGTGCCAGCAGCTCCAACCCCCTCGGACTATCGTCCAATGAGCAGTTCTTC. Based on the CDR3 plus reference TRBV7-3 and TRBJ2-1, the full variable domain is GAGVSQTPSNKVTEKGKYVELRCDPISGHTALYWYRQSLGQGPEFLIYFQGTGAADDSGLPNDRFFAVRPEGSVSTLKIQRTERGDSAVYLCASSSNPLGLSSNEQFFGPGTRLTVL.

This clonotype came up a few times. The junction differs from germline at one of its ends, possibly a read error. The V call is TRBV4-1, the J call TRBJ1-2, with D hard to call. Germline CDR1 is MGHRA and CDR2 is YSYEKL. CDR3 length: 16 amino acids. CDR3 sequence reads: CASSQGETSPHVGYIF. CDR3 sequence (DNA): TGCGCCAGCAGCCAAGGAGAAACGTCTCCTCATGTTGGCTACATCTTC.

This chain connects TRBV12-3 or TRBV12-4 to TRBJ2-5; 12 bases are a match to TRBD1. The CDR3 extends over 15 amino acids. J lost 5 bases, V lost 6 bases, and 7 bases had no gene match. The CDR3 DNA follows: TGTGCCAGCAGGCCTGGGACAGGGGGCTGGGAGACCCAGTACTTC. Translated, it gives CASRPGTGGWETQYF.

The genes are TRBV12-3 or TRBV12-4 and TRBJ1-2, with 11 bases matching TRBD1. The CDR3 runs 14 residues. The V and J ends lost 5 bases and 8 bases, in that order; junction bases with no gene match: 7. This CDR3 reads CASSPLDRGQGYTF. The CDR3 DNA follows: TGTGCCAGCAGTCCACTGGACAGGGGGCAGGGCTACACCTTC.

The rearrangement uses TRBV3-1 and TRBJ2-6, with a weak D call TRBD2 (6 bases). Trimming removed 5 bases from V and 0 bases from J, with 20 bases in between. This CDR3 region has 19 residues. Per germline, CDR1 LGHDT and CDR2 YNNKEL (reference sequence). The CDR3 spells CASSAELRGISSGANVLTF. Written as DNA, the CDR3 is TGTGCCAGCAGCGCCGAGTTGCGGGGAATAAGCTCTGGGGCCAACGTCCTGACTTTC.

This chain joins TRBV21-1 and TRBJ2-3. TRBV21-1 is recorded as a pseudogene. CDR3 size: 13 residues. CDR3 sequence: CASSKDLVDTQYF. CDR3 DNA sequence: TGTGCCAGCAGCAAAGATCTGGTAGATACGCAGTATTTT.

The CDR3 DNA reads TGCAGTGCTAGAGCGATTATACAGGGGGCCAACAATGAGCAGTTCTTC. It codes for CSARAIIQGANNEQFF. The chain couples TRBV20-1 to TRBJ2-1, with 9 positions matching TRBD1. The germline gives CDR1 DFQATT, CDR2 SNEGSKA (reference sequence). The CDR3 contains 16 residues. V shed 1 base and J 5 bases; nucleotides not matched to a gene: 9.

The chain carries TRBV18 and TRBJ2-1, with 10 nucleotides matching TRBD1. The CDR3 extends over 16 amino acids. Germline trimming cut 3 bases from V and 2 bases from J; bases unmatched to any gene: 4. Germline-derived CDR1 and CDR2 are KGHSH and LQKENI. The CDR3 region is CASSPQGQGAYNEQFF. The CDR3 DNA reads as TGTGCCAGCTCACCCCAAGGACAGGGGGCCTACAATGAGCAGTTCTTC.

The V call is TRBV7-9, the J call TRBJ2-3, with D uncertain. The CDR3 consists of 15 residues. The germline gives CDR1 SEHNR, CDR2 FQNEAQ (reference sequence). Trimming took off 5 bases at V and 7 bases at J, with 19 bases between the two ends. CDR3 residues: CASSRPSLQTYTQYF. CDR3 in DNA: TGTGCCAGCAGCCGGCCCTCCCTACAAACCTATACGCAGTATTTT. The whole variable domain, remainder taken from reference TRBV7-9 and TRBJ2-3, is DTGVSQNPRHKITKRGQNVTFRCDPISEHNRLYWYRQTLGQGPEFLTYFQNEAQLEKSRLLSDRFSAERPKGSFSTLEIQRTEQGDSAMYLCASSRPSLQTYTQYFGPGTRLTVL.

This clonotype has at least ten counts. This chain joins TRBV7-9 and TRBJ2-2; D not resolved. V lost 5 bases to trimming and J lost 4 bases, with 8 bases between them. This CDR3 contains 13 residues. Germline CDR1 SEHNR, CDR2 FQNEAQ (reference sequence). CDR3 sequence reads: CASSPISTGELFF. The CDR3 DNA sequence: TGTGCCAGCAGCCCAATATCCACCGGGGAGCTGTTTTTT.

This clonotype has a count of ten or more. The chain has TRBV12-5 and TRBJ2-1; 7 bases are shared with TRBD2. Germline-derived CDR1 and CDR2 are LGHNT and FRNRAP. V shed 6 bases, J shed 0 bases, and the junction held 2 bases outside the gene matches. This CDR3 region has 14 residues. CDR3 sequence: CASGRGSSYNEQFF. CDR3 DNA sequence: TGTGCTAGTGGGCGGGGGTCCTCCTACAATGAGCAGTTCTTC.

The chain links TRBV29-1 to TRBJ2-5; D is uncertain. This CDR3 contains 13 residues. Germline CDR1 is SQVTM and CDR2 is ANQGSEA. The V end was cut by 4 bases, the J end by 5 bases, with 14 bases between. CDR3 protein: CSVVRVKMETQYF. DNA of the CDR3: TGCAGCGTTGTCCGGGTCAAGATGGAGACCCAGTACTTC.

J is TRBJ2-5 and V is TRBV2; a weak D match, TRBD1 (5 bases). V was cut by 3 bases and J by 5 bases, with 13 bases left in between. CDR1 SNHLY and CDR2 FYNNEI come from the germline V gene. The CDR3 runs to 14 residues. CDR3 nucleotide sequence: TGTGCCAGCAGTGATCGACAGCCCGGGGAGACCCAGTACTTC. Translating it yields CASSDRQPGETQYF.

This rearrangement joins TRBV6-1 to TRBJ1-1; D might be TRBD1 (5 bases). The V and J ends lost 6 bases and 0 bases respectively, with 20 bases between them. The CDR3 covers 17 residues. Germline CDR1 is MNHNS and CDR2 is SASEGT. The CDR3 is CASRVEGRQHMNTEAFF. CDR3 coding DNA: TGTGCCAGCAGAGTCGAAGGGAGACAGCACATGAACACTGAAGCTTTCTTT.

This clonotype has at least ten counts. The chain uses TRBV3-1 and TRBJ2-5; D perhaps matches TRBD1 (6 bases). CDR3 length: 14 residues. The V gene's germline CDR1 is LGHDT and CDR2 YNNKEL (reference sequence). Trimming took 1 base from V and 5 from J, leaving 11 bases between them. This CDR3 reads CASSQGTVVETQYF. CDR3 DNA: TGTGCCAGCAGCCAAGGGACAGTTGTTGAGACCCAGTACTTC.

The chain employs TRBV10-2 and TRBJ2-1, with D maybe TRBD2 (6 bases). The length of the CDR3 is 14 residues. The V gene's germline CDR1 is WSHSY and CDR2 SAAADI. The ends were cut back, 6 bases at V and 0 bases at J, with 9 bases in the middle. The CDR3 protein is CASRAGSSYNEQFF. CDR3 DNA sequence: TGCGCCAGCAGGGCGGGGAGCTCCTACAATGAGCAGTTCTTC.

This clonotype was recorded a few times. The chain links TRBV10-3 to TRBJ1-4; perhaps TRBD1 as D (5 bases). Trimming removed 10 bases from V and 5 bases from J, with 14 bases in between. The CDR3 sequence is 13 residues long. Per germline, CDR1 ENHRY and CDR2 SYGVKD. The CDR3 sequence: CATRQPINEKLFF. CDR3 nucleotide sequence: TGTGCCACCCGACAGCCCATAAATGAAAAACTGTTTTTT.

This chain uses TRBV3-1 with TRBJ2-3, with no clear D. The CDR3 is made up of 14 amino acids. The germline V gene encodes CDR1 LGHDT and CDR2 YNNKEL (reference sequence). Trimming cost V 2 bases and J 0 bases, with 6 bases left between them. The CDR3 nucleotides are TGTGCCAGCAGCCAACCTCCCAGCACAGATACGCAGTATTTT. Amino acid sequence: CASSQPPSTDTQYF.

This chain joins TRBV2 and TRBJ2-4, with D perhaps TRBD2 (5 bases). Germline values: CDR1 SNHLY, CDR2 FYNNEI. There are 16 residues in the CDR3. V dropped 1 base and J dropped 0 bases, with 10 bases sitting between them. The DNA of the CDR3 is TGTGCCAGCAGTGAAGGAGGGTACCTAGCCAAAAACATTCAGTACTTC. Amino acids: CASSEGGYLAKNIQYF.

This clonotype showed up just a few times. V and J are TRBV7-2 and TRBJ2-1, with D perhaps TRBD2 (6 bases). Trimming took off 4 bases at V and 9 bases at J, with 16 bases between the two ends. Germline-derived CDR1 and CDR2 are SGHTA and FQGNSA. The CDR3 totals 14 residues. CDR3 in amino acids: CASSSGASVFEQFF. Written as DNA, the CDR3 is TGTGCCAGCAGCTCCGGGGCTAGCGTATTTGAGCAGTTCTTC.

The CDR3 DNA is TGCAGTGCTAGCCCCGCACAAGAGACCCAGTACTTC. It translates to CSASPAQETQYF. The rearrangement uses TRBV20-1 and TRBJ2-5; D unresolved. This CDR3 contains 12 residues. Germline V gives CDR1 DFQATT, CDR2 SNEGSKA (reference sequence). V shed 3 bases and J shed 2 bases, with 7 bases lying between them.

Remarks on this clonotype: A read error may account for a junction end that differs from germline. The V and J genes are TRBV20-1 and TRBJ2-3; the D gene is possibly TRBD2 (5 bases). CDR1 and CDR2 from the germline V gene are DFQATT and SNEGSKA (reference sequence). The CDR3 spans 14 residues. CDR3 amino acids: CSVRVAPSTDTQYF. Written as DNA, the CDR3 is TGCAGTGTTAGAGTAGCGCCAAGCACAGATACGCAGTATTTT.

The V gene is TRBV7-3, the J gene TRBJ2-5; no clear D gene. V lost 1 base, J lost 5 bases, and 8 bases lay in between. Germline V CDR1 and CDR2: SGHTA, FQGTGA. This CDR3 comprises 13 residues. The chain's CDR3 is CASSLIPSETQYF. The CDR3 DNA reads as TGTGCCAGCAGCTTAATTCCATCGGAGACCCAGTACTTC.

The rearrangement links TRBV28 to TRBJ1-1; tentatively, D is TRBD1 (5 bases). This CDR3 region has 14 residues. Germline CDR1 and CDR2: MDHEN and SYDVKM. V lost 5 bases, J lost 0 bases, and 10 bases lay in between. Here the CDR3 DNA reads TGTGCCAGCAGTGGACCGGGACTGAACACTGAAGCTTTCTTT. This sequence encodes CASSGPGLNTEAFF.

This clonotype came up many times. The chain employs TRBV9 and TRBJ2-1; D possibly uses TRBD1 or TRBD2 (5 bases each). V lost 5 bases, J lost 4 bases, and 13 bases lay in between. In germline, CDR1 is SGDLS, CDR2 YYNGEE. CDR3 length: 14 residues. The CDR3 region has the DNA TGTGCCAGCAGTGGGGCGGGTTCGTACAATGAGCAGTTCTTC. Residues: CASSGAGSYNEQFF.

This clonotype was counted between two and nine times. The gene calls are TRBV3-1 and TRBJ2-1; D is unclear. The CDR3 loop spans 12 amino acids. The germline gives CDR1 LGHDT, CDR2 YNNKEL (reference sequence). The V end was cut by 1 base, the J end by 9 bases, with 7 bases between. CDR3 coding DNA: TGTGCCAGCAGCCAAGTTTGGGTTGAGCAGTTCTTC. Protein: CASSQVWVEQFF.